A single sample gave rise to the 24 T cell receptor beta chains below, sequenced in a study of blood T cell repertoires in COVID-19. Method: immunoSEQ multiplex PCR; TCRdb's copy keeps in-frame clones and lacks some. Of 150,000 to 200,000 clones listed, more than 65% are singletons. The specimen sequenced was PBMCs or T cells enriched from blood (not recorded which). All receptors come from a man aged 40-55 years who had recovered from COVID-19.

The chain couples TRBV28 to TRBJ2-7; the D gene is possibly TRBD2 (6 bases). The CDR3 contains 12 residues. Germline CDR1 and CDR2: MDHEN and SYDVKM. Trimming cost V 7 bases and J 6 bases, with 13 bases left between them. In nucleotides, the CDR3 is TGTGCCAGCACCTGGACTAACGGCGAGCAGTACTTC. This encodes CASTWTNGEQYF.

The V gene is TRBV4-1, the J gene TRBJ1-2; perhaps TRBD1 as D (5 bases). Per germline, CDR1 MGHRA and CDR2 YSYEKL. There are 17 residues in the CDR3. V was clipped by 4 bases and J by 3 bases, with 21 bases between them. The CDR3 region is CASSPGVVRGPHYGYTF. CDR3 bases: TGCGCCAGCAGCCCGGGGGTCGTTAGGGGCCCCCACTATGGCTACACCTTC.

This rearrangement joins TRBV19 to TRBJ2-7, with 8 nucleotides matching TRBD1. J gave up 1 base and V 4 bases, and 6 bases lay outside the gene matches. Germline V lookup: CDR1 LNHDA, CDR2 SQIVND (reference sequence). This CDR3 spans 15 amino acids. CDR3 coding DNA: TGTGCCAGTAGTAGCCGAGGACAGGGATCCTACGAGCAGTACTTC. Protein: CASSSRGQGSYEQYF.

Many counts were recorded for this clone. The chain combines TRBV2 with TRBJ2-1; TRBD2 matches at 9 bases. The junction had 12 bases not matched to a gene; V was cut back by 6 bases and J by 6 bases. CDR1 is SNHLY, CDR2 FYNNEI, per germline. CDR3 length equals 16 residues. Here the CDR3 DNA reads TGTGCCAGCAGGGGGCCTTTAGCGGGGGTAATCAATGAGCAGTTCTTC. Translating gives CASRGPLAGVINEQFF.

As to this clone: The identical CDR3 is also encoded by other nucleotide sequences in the sample. The rearrangement links TRBV7-9 to TRBJ1-2; TRBD1 aligns across 8 bases. This CDR3 has 16 residues. V was pared by 6 bases and J by 7 bases, with 16 bases of the junction left unmatched. CDR1 and CDR2 (germline): SEHNR, FQNEAQ (reference sequence). CDR3 loop: CASRRPTGAEGGGYTF. The CDR3 coding sequence is TGTGCCAGCAGACGACCGACAGGGGCCGAGGGGGGTGGCTACACCTTC. Filled out from reference TRBV7-9 and TRBJ1-2, the complete variable domain reads DTGVSQNPRHKITKRGQNVTFRCDPISEHNRLYWYRQTLGQGPEFLTYFQNEAQLEKSRLLSDRFSAERPKGSFSTLEIQRTEQGDSAMYLCASRRPTGAEGGGYTFGSGTRLTVV.

The genes are TRBV2 and TRBJ1-2; D perhaps matches TRBD1 (6 bases). Trimming cost V 1 base and J 5 bases, with 11 bases left between them. The germline V gene encodes CDR1 SNHLY and CDR2 FYNNEI. The CDR3 loop spans 14 amino acids. The CDR3 region is CASSEDHRVYGYTF. The CDR3 DNA is TGTGCCAGCAGTGAAGATCACAGGGTGTATGGCTACACCTTC.

The rearrangement links TRBV7-9 to TRBJ1-2; TRBD1 is a possible D gene (6 bases). The CDR3 has 16 residues. Trimming cost V 2 bases and J 5 bases, with 18 bases left between them. Germline V gene sequence: CDR1 SEHNR, CDR2 FQNEAQ (reference sequence). This CDR3 is CASSLRRSGQTYGYTF. The CDR3 nucleotides are TGTGCCAGCAGCTTACGAAGGTCCGGACAGACTTATGGCTACACCTTC.

V usage is TRBV7-9 and J usage is TRBJ1-1, with D unclear. Per the germline V gene, CDR1 is SEHNR and CDR2 is FQNEAQ (reference sequence). Trimming shortened V by 6 bases and J by 4 bases, and 9 bases separated the two germline ends. The CDR3 runs to 12 residues. The CDR3 DNA reads as TGTGCCAGCAGTCCTCCTAGCACTGAAGCTTTCTTT. Its protein is CASSPPSTEAFF. Full variable domain (rest looked up from reference TRBV7-9 and TRBJ1-1): DTGVSQNPRHKITKRGQNVTFRCDPISEHNRLYWYRQTLGQGPEFLTYFQNEAQLEKSRLLSDRFSAERPKGSFSTLEIQRTEQGDSAMYLCASSPPSTEAFFGQGTRLTVV.

The V gene is TRBV27, the J gene TRBJ2-3; 7 nucleotides agree with TRBD2. Germline CDR1 and CDR2: MNHEY and SMNVEV (reference sequence). V dropped 5 bases and J dropped 0; count of bases not matched to a gene: 5. The CDR3 has 15 residues. For the CDR3, the DNA is TGTGCCAGCAGTCAGCGGGGTCTTAGCACAGATACGCAGTATTTT. Its protein product is CASSQRGLSTDTQYF.

The CDR3 nucleotides read TGCGCCAGCAGCTTAGAAGATAGGGGCTCACCCCTCCACTTT. This codes for CASSLEDRGSPLHF. V and J are TRBV5-1 and TRBJ1-6; perhaps TRBD1 as D (5 bases). The germline V gene encodes CDR1 SGHRS and CDR2 YFSETQ. The CDR3 runs 14 residues. The ends were cut back, 2 bases at V and 10 bases at J, with 13 bases in the middle.

This rearrangement joins TRBV9 to TRBJ1-5; D unresolved. Germline lookup yields CDR1 SGDLS and CDR2 YYNGEE. CDR3 length: 14 amino acids. V lost 0 bases, J lost 9 bases, and 13 bases lay in between. CDR3 amino acids: CASSVASLGGPQHF. For the CDR3, the DNA is TGTGCCAGCAGCGTAGCAAGCCTAGGAGGGCCCCAGCATTTT.

The DNA of the CDR3 is TGTGCCAGCAGCGGGACTTTCGGAGATGAGCAGTTCTTC. It is translated as CASSGTFGDEQFF. This sequence joins TRBV7-3 and TRBJ2-1, with D possibly matching TRBD2 (6 bases). This CDR3 spans 13 amino acids. Germline V gene data show CDR1 as SGHTA and CDR2 as FQGTGA. Trimming removed 5 bases from V and 8 bases from J, with 13 bases in between. Filled out from reference TRBV7-3 and TRBJ2-1, the complete variable domain reads GAGVSQTPSNKVTEKGKYVELRCDPISGHTALYWYRQSLGQGPEFLIYFQGTGAADDSGLPNDRFFAVRPEGSVSTLKIQRTERGDSAVYLCASSGTFGDEQFFGPGTRLTVL.

The V gene is TRBV2, the J gene TRBJ1-1; D is unclear. CDR3 size: 13 residues. The V gene lost 4 bases and the J gene lost 1 base, with 7 bases spanning the gap. Germline lookup yields CDR1 SNHLY and CDR2 FYNNEI. The CDR3 nucleotides are TGTGCCAGCAGTGCACAGAAGAACACTGAAGCTTTCTTT. This encodes CASSAQKNTEAFF.

The rearrangement links TRBV15 to TRBJ2-7; maybe TRBD1 (5 bases). This CDR3 has 14 residues. The germline CDR1 and CDR2 sequences are LNHNV and YYDKDF (reference sequence). Trimming pared 9 bases from V and 5 bases from J, leaving 20 bases between. The CDR3 region has the DNA TGTGCCACTCAGCGCCAGGGAAGGGCCAACGAGCAGTACTTC. This translates into CATQRQGRANEQYF.

J is TRBJ1-2 and V is TRBV3-1 (or the pseudogene TRBV3-2), with 10 bases fitting TRBD1. With V trimmed by 1 base and J by 4 bases, 3 bases remained unmatched. CDR3 length equals 15 residues. Germline CDR1 reads LGHDT; CDR2 reads YNNKEL (reference sequence). Written as DNA, the CDR3 is TGTGCCAGCAGCCAAGGCGACAGGGGGCCCTATGGCTACACCTTC. This sequence encodes CASSQGDRGPYGYTF.

The chain joins TRBV27 to TRBJ2-2, with D possibly TRBD2 on 5 matching bases. Germline CDR1 is MNHEY and CDR2 is SMNVEV (reference sequence). The CDR3 sequence is 15 residues long. V lost 0 bases, J lost 6 bases, and 11 bases lay in between. CDR3 sequence (DNA): TGTGCCAGCAGTTTATCTTCCGGGGTGGCCGGGGAGCTGTTTTTT. Amino acids: CASSLSSGVAGELFF.

V is TRBV29-1 and J is TRBJ2-1; 7 nucleotides align to TRBD1. Per germline, CDR1 SQVTM and CDR2 ANQGSEA. J gave up 7 bases and V 2 bases, and 8 bases lay outside the gene matches. The CDR3 covers 14 residues. For the CDR3, the DNA is TGCAGCGTTGAAAAGGGGGCCGAAAAGAATGAGCAGTTCTTC. Encoded protein: CSVEKGAEKNEQFF.

This clone was seen more than once but under ten times. The rearrangement uses TRBV28 and TRBJ1-2; D is undetermined. The V gene's germline CDR1 is MDHEN and CDR2 SYDVKM. V was shortened by 2 bases and J by 0 bases, with 13 bases between the two germline ends. The CDR3 is 16 amino acids. The CDR3 spells CASSLNGLEANYGYTF. In DNA form, the CDR3 reads TGTGCCAGCAGTTTAAATGGCCTAGAAGCTAACTATGGCTACACCTTC.

CDR3 bases: TGTGCCAGCAGCTTAGATAGGGGATCCTACAATGAGCAGTTCTTC. Protein: CASSLDRGSYNEQFF. V is TRBV7-2 and J is TRBJ2-1, with D tentatively TRBD1 (5 bases). Germline CDR1 SGHTA, CDR2 FQGNSA. The ends were cut back, 1 base at V and 1 base at J, with 8 bases in the middle. CDR3 length: 15 amino acids.

This chain joins TRBV19 and TRBJ1-1, with D uncertain. The germline V and J ends were trimmed by 11 bases and 0 bases, with 13 bases remaining between them. This CDR3 is built from 13 residues. Germline V gene sequence: CDR1 LNHDA, CDR2 SQIVND (reference sequence). The CDR3 protein is CAARRNLNTEAFF. CDR3 DNA sequence: TGTGCCGCCCGCAGGAATTTGAACACTGAAGCTTTCTTT.

The chain couples TRBV4-1 to TRBJ1-2; D is undetermined. The CDR3 spans 13 residues. V was trimmed by 4 bases and J by 1 base, leaving 7 bases between them. Germline V gives CDR1 MGHRA, CDR2 YSYEKL. The CDR3 DNA reads TGCGCCAGCAGCCCCCCCCATAACTATGGCTACACCTTC. Its protein product is CASSPPHNYGYTF.

This clone has only one observation. The chain uses TRBV18 and TRBJ1-2; the match to TRBD1 covers 7 bases. V gave up 1 base and J gave up 7 bases; unmatched junction bases: 12. There are 16 residues in the CDR3. Germline CDR1 KGHSH, CDR2 LQKENI. CDR3 in amino acids: CASSPLSWDSGIGYTF. The CDR3 DNA reads TGTGCCAGCTCACCACTCTCATGGGACAGTGGTATTGGCTACACCTTC.

The chain carries TRBV27 and TRBJ1-2; tentatively, D is TRBD1 (5 bases). CDR1 and CDR2 from the germline V gene are MNHEY and SMNVEV (reference sequence). CDR3 length: 14 residues. With 3 bases removed from V and 8 bases from J, the gap between germline ends came to 16 bases. CDR3 protein: CASSLERGLSGYTF. CDR3 nucleotide sequence: TGTGCCAGCAGTTTGGAAAGGGGTCTGAGCGGCTACACCTTC.

The rearrangement uses TRBV11-3 and TRBJ2-3; TRBD2 matches at 8 bases. Germline V gives CDR1 SGHNT, CDR2 YENEEA. This CDR3 is 15 amino acids long. Trimming took 1 base from V and 2 from J; bases not matched to a gene: 2. The CDR3 DNA sequence: TGTGCCAGCAGCTTAGTAGCGGGGAACACAGATACGCAGTATTTT. This translates into CASSLVAGNTDTQYF.